This T cell receptor beta chain appears in the sequencing data of a study of human T cells and chemical hapten exposure. About the research overall: The patient population, which was mostly female, had alopecia areata, totalis or universalis. Overall study findings and caveats: With regard to DPC sensitization, TCRs above 1 in 1000 frequency did not change. Versus controls, expanded TCRs had significantly more large CDR3 similarity clusters.

This clonotype has a count of ten or more. Its antigen remains unidentified. During construction of the library, unique molecular identifiers were attached to individual cDNA molecules for quantitative, reproducible TCR counting. TCRdb re-called the RACE reads through MiXCR, storing one row per CDR3 protein. The sample consists of about 30,000 distinct CDR3 sequences, nearly 6% of them appearing once. Stated time point: patch test 3, about 24 weeks after DPC sensitization. Noted treatment: therapeutic diphenylcyclopropenone sensitization with weekly scalp DPC. The CDR3 extends over 14 amino acids. V lost 7 bases and J lost 4, with 14 bases in between.

This rearrangement joins TRBV12-3 or TRBV12-4 to TRBJ1-5; possible D gene TRBD1, 5 bases. Sequencing was performed on whole blood, taken in connection with sensitization to the hapten diphenylcyclopropenone (DPC). The sequence was collected from a young man with alopecia areata. Some clones in this sample may be carry-over from other donors' samples. This CDR3 reads CASTWGQGNQPQHF. In DNA form, the CDR3 reads TGTGCCAGCACATGGGGCCAGGGTAATCAGCCCCAGCATTTT.